A selection of T cell receptor beta chains follows, all from one sample in a study of shared clonotypes between healthy human individuals. Sequencing used immunoSEQ multiplex PCR; TCRdb keeps in-frame clones, though not all of them. The table has 2.3 million or so clones, approximately 93% seen once. Sequencing was performed on naive CD4+ T cells from PBMCs. Receptors were obtained from a young man in good health. Some clones in this sample may be carry-over from other donors' samples. CDR3s include the opening cysteine and the closing phenylalanine or tryptophan. A D gene is named only where the DNA matches it firmly. The listing skips clone size in some rows; elsewhere it reads once, few, many or a size class.

clone_size: few
v_call: TRBV6-4
j_call: TRBJ1-1
d_call: -
cdr3_nt: TGTGCCAGCAGGGGGAACAGCAACACTGAAGCTTTCTTT
cdr3_aa: CASRGNSNTEAFF

clone_size: -
v_call: TRBV7-2
j_call: TRBJ2-7
d_call: -
cdr3_nt: TGTGCCAGCAGCCCCCTGGTTAGGGGTTACGAGCAGTACTTC
cdr3_aa: CASSPLVRGYEQYF

clone_size: -
v_call: TRBV10-1
j_call: TRBJ1-5
d_call: -
cdr3_nt: TGCGCCAGCAGTTCGGGCGATCAGCCCCAGCATTTT
cdr3_aa: CASSSGDQPQHF

clone_size: -
v_call: TRBV5-6
j_call: TRBJ2-7
d_call: TRBD2
cdr3_nt: TGTGCCAGCAGCCGGGTAGCGGGGGTCTTTGAGCAGTACTTC
cdr3_aa: CASSRVAGVFEQYF

clone_size: -
v_call: TRBV5-1
j_call: TRBJ2-2
d_call: -
cdr3_nt: TGCGCCAGCAGCTTGTACGGGGGTCAGGGTGACACCGGGGAGCTGTTTTTT
cdr3_aa: CASSLYGGQGDTGELFF

clone_size: -
v_call: TRBV15
j_call: TRBJ2-1
d_call: TRBD2
cdr3_nt: TGTGCCACCAGCAGAGACACCGGGACTAGATACAATGAGCAGTTCTTC
cdr3_aa: CATSRDTGTRYNEQFF

clone_size: -
v_call: TRBV7-2
j_call: TRBJ1-1
d_call: -
cdr3_nt: TGTGCCAGCAGCTCCCAGGGGGCTTTCTTT
cdr3_aa: CASSSQGAFF

clone_size: -
v_call: TRBV5-1
j_call: TRBJ2-2
d_call: -
cdr3_nt: TGCGCCAGCAGCTTGCCCGAACGGAACACCGGGGAGCTGTTTTTT
cdr3_aa: CASSLPERNTGELFF

clone_size: -
v_call: TRBV7-2
j_call: TRBJ2-7
d_call: -
cdr3_nt: TGTGCCAGCAGCTTCGGGGGAGTGGCGTACGAGCAGTACTTC
cdr3_aa: CASSFGGVAYEQYF

clone_size: -
v_call: TRBV7-9
j_call: TRBJ1-5
d_call: TRBD1
cdr3_nt: TGTGCCAGCAATAGGGGGCAAGATCAGCCCCAGCATTTT
cdr3_aa: CASNRGQDQPQHF

clone_size: -
v_call: TRBV11-2
j_call: TRBJ2-7
d_call: -
cdr3_nt: TGTGCCAGCAGCCTCCCGGTTTTTCCCTACGAGCAGTACTTC
cdr3_aa: CASSLPVFPYEQYF

clone_size: -
v_call: TRBV9
j_call: TRBJ1-3
d_call: -
cdr3_nt: TGTGCCAGCAGCGAACCCCTTGGGGAATCTGGAAACACCATATATTTT
cdr3_aa: CASSEPLGESGNTIYF

clone_size: -
v_call: TRBV2
j_call: TRBJ1-3
d_call: -
cdr3_nt: TGTGCCAGCGCCCTGATTGCCGGGAGGAGAAACACCATATATTTT
cdr3_aa: CASALIAGRRNTIYF

clone_size: once
v_call: TRBV28
j_call: TRBJ2-5
d_call: -
cdr3_nt: TGTGCCAGCAGTTTACTAGGCAGGACTTCCCAAGAGACCCAGTACTTC
cdr3_aa: CASSLLGRTSQETQYF

clone_size: once
v_call: TRBV5-1
j_call: TRBJ2-7
d_call: -
cdr3_nt: TGCGCCAGCAGCTTAAGAGCGGTATCCTACGAGCAGTACTTC
cdr3_aa: CASSLRAVSYEQYF

clone_size: -
v_call: TRBV28
j_call: TRBJ1-2
d_call: TRBD1
cdr3_nt: TGTGCCAGCAGTTTCTCCGGGACAGGGTTTAATGGCTACACCTTC
cdr3_aa: CASSFSGTGFNGYTF